The present T cell receptor beta chain was sequenced within a study of CD8 T cells in ankylosing spondylitis. Study results and caveats: Among TCR beta sequences, a motif of fewer than 10 highly homologous variants appeared characteristic of ankylosing spondylitis blood.

This CDR3 region has 14 residues. Germline V CDR1 and CDR2: SGHVS, FQNEAQ. Trimming pared 3 bases from V and 7 bases from J, leaving 13 bases between. This clonotype was observed at least ten times. The antigen is not known. TCRdb analysed the 5' RACE reads with MiXCR anew, one entry per CDR3 protein. The profile shows some 140,000 distinct CDR3 sequences, roughly 8% of them singletons. The sequencing sample was made of synovial fluid, either unsorted or a sorted T cell fraction (not recorded which). The clonotype was recovered from a male donor with ankylosing spondylitis. The chain has TRBV7-8 and TRBJ1-5, with D perhaps matching TRBD1 (6 bases). CDR3 DNA: TGTGCCAGCAGCTTTGCGGGGGCAAGGCAGCCCCAGCATTTT. It codes for CASSFAGARQPQHF.